This T cell receptor (beta chain) was identified in a study of Graves' ophthalmopathy and Graves' hyperthyroidism. RNA transcripts yielded amplified TCR beta CDR3 regions. An opening RT-PCR round employed HTBI primers and preceded a second-round multiplex PCR. TCRdb redid the calling of the multiplex PCR reads with MiXCR, one entry per CDR3 protein. The table lists fewer than 650,000 distinct CDR3 sequences, 20% to 25% of them singletons, with around 7% in the top ten. This clonotype appeared many times. The CDR3 contains 14 residues. The germline CDR1 and CDR2 sequences are SGHVS and FNYEAQ. Losses at the gene ends were 5 bases for V and 2 bases for J; bases not matched to a gene: 5.

The rearrangement uses TRBV7-6 and TRBJ2-5; TRBD2 matches 7 bases. The TCR sequence derives from a young woman with stable Graves' hyperthyroidism. Some clones in this sample may be carry-over from other donors' samples. Sequencing input: peripheral blood. The CDR3 coding sequence is TGTGCCAGCAGCGTGAGCGGGAAACAAGAGACCCAGTACTTC. Amino acid sequence: CASSVSGKQETQYF.